Shown below are 8 T cell receptor beta chains from a single sample sequenced in a study of T cells in Graves' hyperthyroidism and ophthalmopathy. Template material for amplifying TCR beta CDR3 regions consisted of RNA transcripts. The HTBI set primed first-round TCR CDR3 RT-PCR. TCRdb re-called the multiplex PCR reads with MiXCR, one entry per CDR3 protein. The top ten hold 30% to 40% of the sample, which has approximately 600,000 distinct CDR3 sequences, roughly 20% seen once. The sequencing sample was made of blood. These receptors were taken from a man aged 25-45 years with Graves' ophthalmopathy.

There are many counts of this clonotype. This chain links TRBV2 with TRBJ2-7, with TRBD2 matching 12 bases. The ends lost 3 bases at V and 7 bases at J; junction bases unmatched: 7. CDR1 and CDR2 from the germline V gene are SNHLY and FYNNEI. The CDR3 is 15 amino acids. The CDR3 protein is CASSELAGGPGEQYF. CDR3 bases: TGTGCCAGCAGTGAGCTAGCGGGAGGGCCTGGAGAGCAGTACTTC.

This clonotype appeared once. The chain employs TRBV28 and TRBJ2-5, with 16 bases aligning to TRBD2. Per germline, CDR1 MDHEN and CDR2 SYDVKM. This CDR3 contains 18 residues. The junction had 11 bases not matched to a gene; V was cut back by 6 bases and J by 4 bases. The CDR3 region has the DNA TGTGCCAGCAGCTCATCGGGACTAGCGGGAGGGCCGGGAGAGACCCAGTACTTC. The encoded protein is CASSSSGLAGGPGETQYF. Supplemented by reference TRBV28 and TRBJ2-5, the full variable domain reads DVKVTQSSRYLVKRTGEKVFLECVQDMDHENMFWYRQDPGLGLRLIYFSYDVKMKEKGDIPEGYSVSREKKERFSLILESASTNQTSMYLCASSSSGLAGGPGETQYFGPGTRLLVL.

This chain links TRBV28 with TRBJ1-6, with unresolved D. CDR1 and CDR2 from the germline V gene are MDHEN and SYDVKM. Trimming stripped 4 bases from V and 14 bases from J, with 15 bases between. The CDR3 has 13 amino acids. The CDR3 is CASSSETQTTLHF. The CDR3 DNA reads as TGTGCCAGCAGTTCCGAGACACAAACCACCCTCCACTTT.

This clonotype has only a few counts. The rearrangement joins TRBV6-1 to TRBJ1-1; TRBD1 matches 7 bases. The CDR3 extends over 13 amino acids. V was clipped by 6 bases and J by 5 bases; unmatched bases: 6. Germline CDR1 MNHNS, CDR2 SASEGT. The DNA for the CDR3 is TGTGCCAGCAGGGGCAGGGGGTGGACTGAAGCTTTCTTT. This translates into CASRGRGWTEAFF.

This sequence joins TRBV5-1 and TRBJ2-5; 10 bases line up with TRBD2. The junction had 3 bases not matched to a gene; V was cut back by 4 bases and J by 12 bases. This CDR3 region has 11 residues. From germline, CDR1 is SGHRS and CDR2 YFSETQ. The CDR3 coding sequence is TGCGCCAGCAGCCGAGCGGGAGGGGAGTACTTC. Translated, it gives CASSRAGGEYF.

This clonotype was seen more than once but under ten times. The chain uses TRBV4-1 and TRBJ2-1, with 10 bases fitting TRBD2. The germline CDR1 and CDR2 sequences are MGHRA and YSYEKL. V shed 1 base, J shed 7 bases, and the junction held 1 base outside the gene matches. This CDR3 has 14 amino acids. The CDR3 DNA sequence: TGCGCCAGCAGCCAAGGGGGACTAGCGAATGAGCAGTTCTTC. Translating it yields CASSQGGLANEQFF.

The V gene is TRBV2, the J gene TRBJ2-1; 11 bases line up with TRBD1. Losses at the gene ends were 8 bases for V and 8 bases for J; bases not matched to a gene: 8. CDR1 and CDR2 from the germline V gene are SNHLY and FYNNEI. CDR3 size: 14 residues. The CDR3 DNA sequence: TGTGCCAGCCTATTGGGACAGGGGGGGGATGAGCAGTTCTTC. Its translation is CASLLGQGGDEQFF.

The chain links TRBV6-1 to TRBJ2-2, with TRBD2 matching over 8 bases. Losses at the gene ends were 7 bases for V and 3 bases for J; bases not matched to a gene: 7. The CDR3 runs 15 residues. Germline V gene sequence: CDR1 MNHNS, CDR2 SASEGT. CDR3 nucleotides: TGTGCCAGCATACGGGAGGGTAGGGACACCGGGGAGCTGTTTTTT. Its protein is CASIREGRDTGELFF.